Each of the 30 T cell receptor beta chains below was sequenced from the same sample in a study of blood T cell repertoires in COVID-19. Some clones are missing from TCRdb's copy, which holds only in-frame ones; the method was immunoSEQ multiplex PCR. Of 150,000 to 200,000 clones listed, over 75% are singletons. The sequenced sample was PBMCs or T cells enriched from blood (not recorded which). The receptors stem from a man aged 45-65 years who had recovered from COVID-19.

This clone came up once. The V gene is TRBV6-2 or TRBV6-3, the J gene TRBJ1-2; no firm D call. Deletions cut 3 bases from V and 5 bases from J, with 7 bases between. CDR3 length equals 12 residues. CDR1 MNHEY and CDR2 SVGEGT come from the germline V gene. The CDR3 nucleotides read TGTGCCAGCAGTTATCGAGCGTATGGCTACACCTTC. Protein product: CASSYRAYGYTF.

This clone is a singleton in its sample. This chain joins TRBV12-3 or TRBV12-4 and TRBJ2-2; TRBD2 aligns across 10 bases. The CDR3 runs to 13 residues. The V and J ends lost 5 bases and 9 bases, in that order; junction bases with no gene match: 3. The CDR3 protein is CASSSGGVRELFF. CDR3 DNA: TGTGCCAGCAGTAGCGGGGGGGTAAGGGAGCTGTTTTTT.

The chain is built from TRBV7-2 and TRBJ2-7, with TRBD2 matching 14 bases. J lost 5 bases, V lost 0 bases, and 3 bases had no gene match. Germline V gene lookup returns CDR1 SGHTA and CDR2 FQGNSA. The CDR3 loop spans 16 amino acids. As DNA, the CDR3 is TGTGCCAGCAGCTTAGCGACTAGCGGGGGGGCCAACGAGCAGTACTTC. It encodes CASSLATSGGANEQYF.

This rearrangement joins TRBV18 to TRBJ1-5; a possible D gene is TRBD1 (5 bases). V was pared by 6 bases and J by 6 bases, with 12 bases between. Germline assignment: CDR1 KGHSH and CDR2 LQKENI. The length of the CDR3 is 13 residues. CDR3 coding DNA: TGTGCCAGCTCCCCCGGGGGGACTCAGCCCCAGCATTTT. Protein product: CASSPGGTQPQHF. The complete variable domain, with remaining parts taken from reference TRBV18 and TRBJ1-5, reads NAGVMQNPRHLVRRRGQEARLRCSPMKGHSHVYWYRQLPEEGLKFMVYLQKENIIDESGMPKERFSAEFPKEGPSILRIQQVVRGDSAAYFCASSPGGTQPQHFGDGTRLSIL.

The DNA for the CDR3 is TGTGCCAGCAGCTCGTGGACCCTCGAAACTAGCGGGAAGAGTAGAGAGCAGTTCTTC. Its translation is CASSSWTLETSGKSREQFF. The chain is built from TRBV5-8 and TRBJ2-1; 10 nucleotides line up with TRBD2. This CDR3 region has 19 residues. V lost 3 bases, J lost 10 bases, and 22 bases stayed unmatched. Germline CDR1 and CDR2: SGHTS and YDEGEE.

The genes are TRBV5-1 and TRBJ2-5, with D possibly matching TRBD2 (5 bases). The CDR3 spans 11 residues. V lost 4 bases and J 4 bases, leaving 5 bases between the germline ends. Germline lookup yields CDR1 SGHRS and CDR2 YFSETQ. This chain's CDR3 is CASSEGETQYF. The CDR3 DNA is TGCGCCAGCAGCGAGGGAGAGACCCAGTACTTC.

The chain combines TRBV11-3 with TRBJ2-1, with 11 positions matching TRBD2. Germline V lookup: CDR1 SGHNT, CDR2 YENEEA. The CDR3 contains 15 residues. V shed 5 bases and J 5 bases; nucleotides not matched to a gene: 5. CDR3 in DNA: TGTGCCAGCAGCCGGCTAGCGGGAGGCAACAATGAGCAGTTCTTC. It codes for CASSRLAGGNNEQFF.

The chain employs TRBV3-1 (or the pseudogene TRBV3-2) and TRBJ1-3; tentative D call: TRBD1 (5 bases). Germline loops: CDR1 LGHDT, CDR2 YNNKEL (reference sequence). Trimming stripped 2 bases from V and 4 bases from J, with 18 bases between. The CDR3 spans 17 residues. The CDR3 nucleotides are TGTGCCAGCAGCCAACAGGATCATGGGGGGAAAGGAAACACCATATATTTT. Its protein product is CASSQQDHGGKGNTIYF.

CDR3 sequence (DNA): TGTGCCAGCAGTGAGACAGGGGTAACCTCACCCCTCCACTTT. Its translation is CASSETGVTSPLHF. V is TRBV6-4 and J is TRBJ1-6; 8 bases agree with TRBD1. The germline CDR1 and CDR2 sequences are MRHNA and SNTAGT. The CDR3 extends over 14 amino acids. Germline trimming cut 3 bases from V and 10 bases from J; bases unmatched to any gene: 5.

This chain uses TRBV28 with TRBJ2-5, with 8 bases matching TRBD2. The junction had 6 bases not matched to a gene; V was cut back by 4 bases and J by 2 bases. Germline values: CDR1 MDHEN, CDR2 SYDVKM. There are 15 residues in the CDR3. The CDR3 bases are TGTGCCAGCAGTTCACCCGGGACTAGTCAAGAGACCCAGTACTTC. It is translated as CASSSPGTSQETQYF. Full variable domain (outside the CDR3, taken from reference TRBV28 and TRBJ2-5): DVKVTQSSRYLVKRTGEKVFLECVQDMDHENMFWYRQDPGLGLRLIYFSYDVKMKEKGDIPEGYSVSREKKERFSLILESASTNQTSMYLCASSSPGTSQETQYFGPGTRLLVL.

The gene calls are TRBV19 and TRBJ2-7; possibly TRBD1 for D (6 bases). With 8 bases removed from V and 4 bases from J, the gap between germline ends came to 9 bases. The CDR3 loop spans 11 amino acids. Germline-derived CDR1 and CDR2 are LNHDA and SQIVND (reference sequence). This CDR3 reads CASGGVYEQYF. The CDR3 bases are TGTGCCAGTGGGGGCGTGTACGAGCAGTACTTC.

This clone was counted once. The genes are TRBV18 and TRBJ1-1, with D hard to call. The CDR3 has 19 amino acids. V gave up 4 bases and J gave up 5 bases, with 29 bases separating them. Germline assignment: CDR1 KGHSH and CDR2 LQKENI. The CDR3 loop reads CASSLTTLSSPPRGTEAFF. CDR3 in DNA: TGTGCCAGCTCACTAACGACTCTTTCGTCCCCCCCACGAGGAACTGAAGCTTTCTTT.

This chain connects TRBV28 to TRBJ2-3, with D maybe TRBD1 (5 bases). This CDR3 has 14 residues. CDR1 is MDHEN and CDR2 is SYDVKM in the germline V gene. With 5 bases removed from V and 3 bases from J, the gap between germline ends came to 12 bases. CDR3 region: CASSTQGETDTQYF. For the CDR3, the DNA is TGTGCCAGCAGTACGCAAGGGGAAACAGATACGCAGTATTTT.

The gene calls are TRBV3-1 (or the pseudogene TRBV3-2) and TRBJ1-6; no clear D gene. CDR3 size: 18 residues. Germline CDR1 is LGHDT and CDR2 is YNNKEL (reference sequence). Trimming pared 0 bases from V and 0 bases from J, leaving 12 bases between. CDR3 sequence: CASSQDYGKSSYNSPLHF. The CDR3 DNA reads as TGTGCCAGCAGCCAAGATTACGGGAAGAGCTCCTATAATTCACCCCTCCACTTT.

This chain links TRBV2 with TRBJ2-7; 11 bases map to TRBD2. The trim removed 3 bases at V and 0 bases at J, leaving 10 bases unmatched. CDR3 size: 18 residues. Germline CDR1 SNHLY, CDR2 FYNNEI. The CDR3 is CASSDSGLAGLSSYEQYF. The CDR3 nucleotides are TGTGCCAGCAGTGATTCAGGACTAGCGGGCCTTAGCTCCTACGAGCAGTACTTC.

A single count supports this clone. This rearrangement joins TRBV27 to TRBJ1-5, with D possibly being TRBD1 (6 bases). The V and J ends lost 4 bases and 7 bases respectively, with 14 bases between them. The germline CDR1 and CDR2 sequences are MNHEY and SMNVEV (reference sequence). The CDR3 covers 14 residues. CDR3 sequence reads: CASSYTGFGQPQHF. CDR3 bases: TGTGCCAGCAGTTACACAGGGTTCGGACAGCCCCAGCATTTT.

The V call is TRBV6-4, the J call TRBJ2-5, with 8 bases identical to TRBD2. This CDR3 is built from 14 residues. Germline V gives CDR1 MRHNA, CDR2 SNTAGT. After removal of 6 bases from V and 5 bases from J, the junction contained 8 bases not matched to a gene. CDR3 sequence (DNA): TGTGCCAGCAGCCCCTGCGGGGGGAGGGAGACCCAGTACTTC. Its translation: CASSPCGGRETQYF.

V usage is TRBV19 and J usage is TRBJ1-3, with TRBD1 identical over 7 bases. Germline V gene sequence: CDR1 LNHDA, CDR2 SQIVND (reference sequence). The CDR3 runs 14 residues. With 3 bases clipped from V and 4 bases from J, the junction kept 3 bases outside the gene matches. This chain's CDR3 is CASSIGTDGNTIYF. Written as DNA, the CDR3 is TGTGCCAGTAGTATCGGGACAGACGGAAACACCATATATTTT.

The CDR3 coding sequence is TGCGCCAGCAGCCCCAACCTTAGCGGGAGGGTTACAGATACGCAGTATTTT. It yields the protein CASSPNLSGRVTDTQYF. The chain couples TRBV5-1 to TRBJ2-3, with 11 bases fitting TRBD2. CDR1 and CDR2 (germline): SGHRS, YFSETQ. Unmatched junction bases numbered 10, after V lost 4 bases and J lost 3 bases. The CDR3 is 17 amino acids.

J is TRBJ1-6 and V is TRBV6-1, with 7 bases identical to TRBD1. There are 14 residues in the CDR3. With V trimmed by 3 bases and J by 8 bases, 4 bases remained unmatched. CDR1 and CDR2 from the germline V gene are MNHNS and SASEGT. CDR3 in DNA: TGTGCCAGCAGTGATTCACAGGGGTATTCACCCCTCCACTTT. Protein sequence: CASSDSQGYSPLHF.

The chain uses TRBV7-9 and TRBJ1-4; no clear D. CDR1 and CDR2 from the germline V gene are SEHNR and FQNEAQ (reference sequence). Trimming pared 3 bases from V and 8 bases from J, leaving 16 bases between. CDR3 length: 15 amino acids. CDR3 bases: TGTGCCAGCAGCTTCCGATCGGGAACGCTCGAAAAACTGTTTTTT. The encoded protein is CASSFRSGTLEKLFF. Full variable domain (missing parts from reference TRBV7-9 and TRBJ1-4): DTGVSQNPRHKITKRGQNVTFRCDPISEHNRLYWYRQTLGQGPEFLTYFQNEAQLEKSRLLSDRFSAERPKGSFSTLEIQRTEQGDSAMYLCASSFRSGTLEKLFFGSGTQLSVL.

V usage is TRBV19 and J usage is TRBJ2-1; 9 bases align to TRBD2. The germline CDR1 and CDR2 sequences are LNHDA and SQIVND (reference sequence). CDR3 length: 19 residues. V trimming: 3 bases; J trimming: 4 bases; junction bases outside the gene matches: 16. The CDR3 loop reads CASSMRPSQAGGRYNEQFF. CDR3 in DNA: TGTGCCAGTAGTATGAGGCCCTCACAAGCGGGGGGTCGATACAATGAGCAGTTCTTC. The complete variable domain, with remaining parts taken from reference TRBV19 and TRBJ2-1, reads DGGITQSPKYLFRKEGQNVTLSCEQNLNHDAMYWYRQDPGQGLRLIYYSQIVNDFQKGDIAEGYSVSREKKESFPLTVTSAQKNPTAFYLCASSMRPSQAGGRYNEQFFGPGTRLTVL.

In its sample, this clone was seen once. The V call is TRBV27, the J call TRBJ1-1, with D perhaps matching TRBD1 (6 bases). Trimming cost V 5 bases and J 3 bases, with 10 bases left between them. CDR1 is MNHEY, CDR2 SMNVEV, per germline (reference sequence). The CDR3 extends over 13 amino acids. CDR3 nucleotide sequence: TGTGCCAGCAGTCCCTACAGGGACACTGAAGCTTTCTTT. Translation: CASSPYRDTEAFF.

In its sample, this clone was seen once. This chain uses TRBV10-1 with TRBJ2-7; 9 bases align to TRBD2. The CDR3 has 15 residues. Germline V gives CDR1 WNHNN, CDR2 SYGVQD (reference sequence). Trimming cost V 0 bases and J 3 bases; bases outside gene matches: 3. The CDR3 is CASSESLAGYYEQYF. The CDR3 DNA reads TGCGCCAGCAGTGAGTCGCTAGCGGGATACTACGAGCAGTACTTC.

DNA for the CDR3: TGTGCCAGCAGTTACGAACTAGCAAGATCCGGGGAGCTGTTTTTT. Its protein is CASSYELARSGELFF. The chain couples TRBV6-2 or TRBV6-3 to TRBJ2-2, with D possibly TRBD2 on 6 matching bases. Looked up from germline, CDR1 is MNHEY and CDR2 is SVGEGT. This CDR3 is built from 15 residues. V was shortened by 2 bases and J by 6 bases, with 13 bases between the two germline ends.

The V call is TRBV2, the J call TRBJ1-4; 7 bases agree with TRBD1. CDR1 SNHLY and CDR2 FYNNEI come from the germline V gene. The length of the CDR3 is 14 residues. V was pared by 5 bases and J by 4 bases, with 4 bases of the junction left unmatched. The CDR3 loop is CASSQDRLNEKLFF. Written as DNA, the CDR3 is TGTGCCAGCAGTCAGGACAGGCTTAATGAAAAACTGTTTTTT.

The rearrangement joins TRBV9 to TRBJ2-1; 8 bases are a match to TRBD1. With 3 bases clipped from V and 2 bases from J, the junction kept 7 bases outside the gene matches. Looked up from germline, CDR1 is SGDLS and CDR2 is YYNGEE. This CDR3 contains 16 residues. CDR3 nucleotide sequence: TGTGCCAGCAGCGGCAGTGAGACAGGGGCCTACAATGAGCAGTTCTTC. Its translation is CASSGSETGAYNEQFF.

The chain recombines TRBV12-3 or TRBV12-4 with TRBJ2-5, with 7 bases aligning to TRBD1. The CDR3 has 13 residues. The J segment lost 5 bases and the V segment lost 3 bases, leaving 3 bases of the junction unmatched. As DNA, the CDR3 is TGTGCCAGCAGTTTTTCGGGACAGGAGACCCAGTACTTC. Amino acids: CASSFSGQETQYF.

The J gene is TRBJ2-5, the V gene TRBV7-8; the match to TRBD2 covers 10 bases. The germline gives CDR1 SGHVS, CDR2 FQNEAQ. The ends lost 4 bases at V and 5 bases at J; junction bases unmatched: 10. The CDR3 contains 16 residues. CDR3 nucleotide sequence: TGTGCCAGCAGCTCCTCTAGCGGGGGCCTGGGGGAGACCCAGTACTTC. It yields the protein CASSSSSGGLGETQYF.

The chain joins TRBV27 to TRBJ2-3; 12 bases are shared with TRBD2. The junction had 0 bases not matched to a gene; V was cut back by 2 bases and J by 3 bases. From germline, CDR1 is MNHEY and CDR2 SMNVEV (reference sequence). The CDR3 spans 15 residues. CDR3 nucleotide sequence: TGTGCCAGCAGTTTACTAGCGGGAGGGACAGATACGCAGTATTTT. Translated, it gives CASSLLAGGTDTQYF.